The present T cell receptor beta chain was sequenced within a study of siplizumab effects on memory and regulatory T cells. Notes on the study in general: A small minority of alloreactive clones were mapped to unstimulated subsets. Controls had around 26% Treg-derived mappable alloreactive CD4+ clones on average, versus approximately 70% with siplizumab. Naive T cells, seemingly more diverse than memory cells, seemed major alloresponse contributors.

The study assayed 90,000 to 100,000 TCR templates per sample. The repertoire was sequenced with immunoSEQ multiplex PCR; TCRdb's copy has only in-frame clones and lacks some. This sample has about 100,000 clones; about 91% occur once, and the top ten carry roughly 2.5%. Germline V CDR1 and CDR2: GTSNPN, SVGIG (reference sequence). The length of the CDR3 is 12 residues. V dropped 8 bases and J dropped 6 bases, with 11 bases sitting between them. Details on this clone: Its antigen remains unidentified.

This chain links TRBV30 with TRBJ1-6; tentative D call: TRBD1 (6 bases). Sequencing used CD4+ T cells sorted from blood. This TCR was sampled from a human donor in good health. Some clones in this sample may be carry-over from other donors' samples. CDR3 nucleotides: TGTGCCGTAGGGGGTAGTAATTCACCCCTCCACTTT. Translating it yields CAVGGSNSPLHF.